This T cell receptor beta chain is from a study of T-cell reconstitution after alpha-beta-depleted transplantation in children. Whole-study findings and limits: One year after transplant, T-cell counts and diversity came mostly from newly produced T cells. From surviving recipient T cells and thymic progenitors came the high day-60 TCRbeta diversity observed in some patients.

Unique molecular identifiers tagged the TCRbeta library. TCRdb re-derived calls from the PCR reads in MiXCR, one entry per CDR3 protein. This table has 600,000 to 700,000 distinct CDR3 sequences, less than 15% appearing once. A remark on this clonotype: Its antigen is not identified.

CDR3 length: 15 amino acids. V was trimmed by 3 bases and J by 4 bases, leaving 16 bases between them. The germline gives CDR1 LGHDT, CDR2 YNNKEL (reference sequence). The specimen was PBMCs, collected before TCRalphabeta/CD19-depleted stem cell transplant. The TCR originated in a girl aged 2-15 years with congenital amegakaryocytic thrombocytopenia, due to receive a stem cell transplant. V gene TRBV3-1 combines with J gene TRBJ2-7, with D possibly matching TRBD2 (6 bases). The DNA for the CDR3 is TGTGCCAGCAGCCAGATGGCGGGACGGCTTTACGAGCAGTACTTC. It is translated as CASSQMAGRLYEQYF.